These 18 T cell receptor beta chains share one sample of origin, sequenced in a study of T-cell reconstitution after alpha-beta-depleted transplantation in children. The TCRbeta library was prepared with unique molecular identifiers. TCRdb reprocessed the PCR reads with MiXCR, giving one entry per CDR3 protein. The sample consists of 350,000 to 500,000 distinct CDR3 sequences, around 46% of them appearing once. The sample was PBMCs, taken before TCRalphabeta/CD19-depleted stem cell transplant. Receptors were obtained from a girl aged 2 to 9 with aplastic anemia, due to receive a stem cell transplant.

The chain recombines TRBV6-2 or TRBV6-3 with TRBJ2-7, with unresolved D. Germline V gene sequence: CDR1 MNHEY, CDR2 SVGEGT. V was pared by 6 bases and J by 1 base, with 19 bases between. This CDR3 is 16 amino acids long. The CDR3 bases are TGTGCCAGCAGACCCCTAAGAGGTGGGGTATCCTACGAGCAGTACTTC. Translated: CASRPLRGGVSYEQYF.

Only a few counts were recorded for this clonotype. The rearrangement uses TRBV10-3 and TRBJ2-4; 9 nucleotides agree with TRBD1. The CDR3 spans 20 residues. The germline V gene encodes CDR1 ENHRY and CDR2 SYGVKD. Trimming took 0 bases from V and 9 from J; bases not matched to a gene: 21. CDR3 protein: CAISESIYRDRVPPGGIQYF. Written as DNA, the CDR3 is TGTGCCATCAGTGAGTCGATCTATCGGGACAGGGTCCCGCCGGGAGGCATTCAGTACTTC.

The chain joins TRBV20-1 to TRBJ2-1, with TRBD2 as a possible D gene (5 bases). The V gene lost 5 bases and the J gene lost 3 bases, with 17 bases spanning the gap. This CDR3 contains 15 residues. CDR1 and CDR2 from the germline V gene are DFQATT and SNEGSKA (reference sequence). The chain's CDR3 is CSAPRASRIYNEQFF. The CDR3 DNA sequence: TGCAGTGCTCCAAGGGCTAGCCGAATCTACAATGAGCAGTTCTTC.

DNA for the CDR3: TGTGCCAGCAGCCAGAGGAATCGGGATGAGCAGTTCTTC. It yields the protein CASSQRNRDEQFF. The chain has TRBV7-9 and TRBJ2-1, with D hard to call. V lost 5 bases and J 8 bases, leaving 13 bases between the germline ends. Germline V lookup: CDR1 SEHNR, CDR2 FQNEAQ (reference sequence). CDR3 length: 13 amino acids.

The chain has TRBV12-3 or TRBV12-4 and TRBJ2-3; D perhaps matches TRBD2 (6 bases). CDR3 size: 15 residues. V shed 9 bases and J shed 1 base, with 17 bases lying between them. This chain's CDR3 is CASNRRAGGTDTQYF. CDR3 in DNA: TGTGCCAGTAACCGGAGGGCCGGCGGCACAGATACGCAGTATTTT.

This clonotype was counted only a few times. The chain uses TRBV6-1 and TRBJ1-4, with D perhaps matching TRBD1 (5 bases). The CDR3 extends over 14 amino acids. Germline assignment: CDR1 MNHNS and CDR2 SASEGT. Trimming removed 8 bases from V and 5 bases from J, with 15 bases in between. For the CDR3, the DNA is TGTGCCAGCGGGGCGGACCCTATAAATGAAAAACTGTTTTTT. This gives the protein CASGADPINEKLFF.

This clonotype was counted many times. The rearrangement uses TRBV28 and TRBJ2-3, with a possible D match to TRBD2 (6 bases). The V gene lost 8 bases and the J gene lost 6 bases, with 15 bases spanning the gap. Germline loops: CDR1 MDHEN, CDR2 SYDVKM. The CDR3 runs to 13 residues. The CDR3 loop reads CASRDSRGDTQYF. For the CDR3, the DNA is TGTGCCAGCCGGGACTCTAGAGGGGATACGCAGTATTTT.

This clonotype qualifies as medium-sized (0.01 to 0.1%). CDR3 loop: CASSLALAGTNTEAFF. The CDR3 DNA reads as TGCGCCAGCAGCTTGGCCCTCGCAGGGACGAACACTGAAGCTTTCTTT. The chain couples TRBV5-1 to TRBJ1-1, with D possibly matching TRBD1 (5 bases). V shed 0 bases and J shed 1 base, with 13 bases lying between them. CDR1 SGHRS and CDR2 YFSETQ come from the germline V gene. The CDR3 length is 16 residues.

The chain carries TRBV20-1 and TRBJ2-7; unclear D gene. V lost 3 bases and J lost 0, with 15 bases in between. In germline, CDR1 is DFQATT, CDR2 SNEGSKA (reference sequence). The CDR3 runs 15 residues. CDR3 in DNA: TGCAGTGCTAGGGCCTTGTCAGGCACCTCCTACGAGCAGTACTTC. Protein product: CSARALSGTSYEQYF.

This clonotype came up a few times. CDR3 coding DNA: TGCAGCGTTAATGGACAGGGGGTTAGTGAGCAGTTCTTC. Translating gives CSVNGQGVSEQFF. This chain uses TRBV29-1 with TRBJ2-1; 10 bases map to TRBD1. Germline CDR1 SQVTM, CDR2 ANQGSEA. V shed 5 bases, J shed 9 bases, and the junction held 7 bases outside the gene matches. The CDR3 contains 13 residues.

This clonotype occurred a few times. The chain employs TRBV21-1 and TRBJ2-5; the tabulated D call, TRBD2, remains unverified against the DNA. TRBV21-1 corresponds to a pseudogene. This CDR3 spans 14 amino acids. The CDR3 nucleotides are TGTGCCCCCACGGCGGGGTTTCACCAAGAGACCCAGTACTTC. Protein product: CAPTAGFHQETQYF.

The chain recombines TRBV20-1 with TRBJ2-1; 11 bases map to TRBD2. The CDR3 sequence is 17 residues long. J lost 5 bases, V lost 0 bases, and 9 bases had no gene match. The germline gives CDR1 DFQATT, CDR2 SNEGSKA (reference sequence). CDR3 region: CSARESILAGENNEQFF. In DNA form, the CDR3 reads TGCAGTGCTAGAGAGAGTATACTAGCGGGAGAAAACAATGAGCAGTTCTTC.

This clonotype appeared a few times. The chain combines TRBV27 with TRBJ2-7; 7 bases agree with TRBD1. Per the germline V gene, CDR1 is MNHEY and CDR2 is SMNVEV (reference sequence). The CDR3 runs 14 residues. V dropped 4 bases and J dropped 5; count of bases not matched to a gene: 8. CDR3 residues: CASSSRQGSDEQYF. DNA of the CDR3: TGTGCCAGCAGTTCTCGACAGGGCTCAGACGAGCAGTACTTC.

This clonotype was picked up a small number of times. The rearrangement links TRBV6-1 to TRBJ2-1, with D perhaps assigned TRBD1 or TRBD2 (5 bases each). The CDR3 extends over 16 amino acids. Trimming took off 6 bases at V and 1 base at J, with 16 bases between the two ends. From germline, CDR1 is MNHNS and CDR2 SASEGT. CDR3: CASSPTGTLSYNEQFF. In DNA, the CDR3 is TGTGCCAGCAGCCCTACCGGGACCCTATCCTACAATGAGCAGTTCTTC.

In this sample, this clonotype turned up many times. V gene TRBV3-1 combines with J gene TRBJ2-4; 14 bases are a match to TRBD2. The CDR3 has 19 residues. V shed 5 bases, J shed 1 base, and the junction held 10 bases outside the gene matches. The V gene's germline CDR1 is LGHDT and CDR2 YNNKEL (reference sequence). The CDR3 DNA is TGTGCCAGCAGCTCCCCAGGACTAGCGGGAGGCGGGGCCAAAAACATTCAGTACTTC. Protein sequence: CASSSPGLAGGGAKNIQYF.

The gene calls are TRBV6-5 and TRBJ2-3; 7 positions match TRBD2. CDR3 length: 14 amino acids. Trimming removed 3 bases from V and 6 bases from J; junction bases left unmatched: 6. Germline lookup yields CDR1 MNHEY and CDR2 SVGAGI. CDR3 coding DNA: TGTGCCAGCAGTTATGGGGGAGGGCCGGATACGCAGTATTTT. It specifies CASSYGGGPDTQYF.

The sample holds many counts of this clonotype. CDR3 coding DNA: TGTGCCAGCAGTGAACGGGACGGATCCCTTTATCAGCCCCAGCATTTT. Translation: CASSERDGSLYQPQHF. The chain employs TRBV6-1 and TRBJ1-5; D possibly corresponds to TRBD1 (5 bases). Germline CDR1 and CDR2: MNHNS and SASEGT. The CDR3 extends over 16 amino acids. The germline V and J ends were trimmed by 2 bases and 5 bases, with 16 bases remaining between them.

V gene TRBV27 combines with J gene TRBJ2-7, with D possibly being TRBD1 (6 bases). This CDR3 region has 13 residues. CDR1 is MNHEY and CDR2 is SMNVEV in the germline V gene (reference sequence). V lost 8 bases, J lost 1 base, and 12 bases lay in between. CDR3 sequence (DNA): TGTGCCAGCGGTACTAGGGGGTCCTACGAGCAGTACTTC. Encoded protein: CASGTRGSYEQYF.